Presented here are 26 T cell receptor beta chains from one specimen sequenced in a study of T cells in Graves' hyperthyroidism and ophthalmopathy. Regions amplified from RNA transcripts were the TCR beta CDR3 regions. The primer set for the first-round RT-PCR of the TCR CDR3 was HTBI. TCRdb processed the multiplex PCR reads anew with MiXCR; each CDR3 protein has one entry. This repertoire shows some 250,000 distinct CDR3 sequences, just over 14% found once; its top ten account for 10% to 15%. The sequenced sample consisted of blood. The receptor set was obtained from a woman between 40 and 50 years old with Graves' hyperthyroidism that later progressed to Graves' ophthalmopathy.

This clonotype was observed many times. The gene calls are TRBV28 and TRBJ2-3; possible D gene TRBD1, 5 bases. With 6 bases removed from V and 1 base from J, the gap between germline ends came to 14 bases. Germline V CDR1 and CDR2: MDHEN, SYDVKM. The CDR3 runs to 15 residues. For the CDR3, the DNA is TGTGCCAGCAGCTTCCGGGTCAGGGGCACAGATACGCAGTATTTT. Its protein product is CASSFRVRGTDTQYF.

This clonotype has at least ten counts. The rearrangement links TRBV19 to TRBJ2-3; TRBD2 is a possible D gene (6 bases). The CDR3 has 16 residues. CDR1 LNHDA and CDR2 SQIVND come from the germline V gene (reference sequence). V was clipped by 3 bases and J by 3 bases, with 16 bases between them. The DNA of the CDR3 is TGTGCCAGTAGTATGATGCGGGGTAAAGTTACAGATACGCAGTATTTT. Residues: CASSMMRGKVTDTQYF.

This clonotype was recorded at least ten times. V usage is TRBV28 and J usage is TRBJ2-7, with 8 bases matching TRBD2. The V gene end was trimmed by 3 bases and the J gene end by 4 bases; junction bases not matched to a gene: 5. There are 14 residues in the CDR3. Germline CDR1 reads MDHEN; CDR2 reads SYDVKM. The CDR3 region is CASSFGGRTYEQYF. CDR3 sequence (DNA): TGTGCCAGCAGTTTTGGCGGGAGGACGTACGAGCAGTACTTC.

This clonotype was seen at least ten times. The gene calls are TRBV3-1 and TRBJ1-5; D may be TRBD1 (6 bases). V lost 5 bases to trimming and J lost 11 bases, with 13 bases between them. The CDR3 extends over 12 amino acids. In germline, CDR1 is LGHDT, CDR2 YNNKEL (reference sequence). The CDR3 sequence: CASSGEGGSQHF. CDR3 coding DNA: TGTGCCAGCAGCGGGGAAGGGGGGTCCCAGCATTTT. Combining the CDR3 with reference TRBV3-1 and TRBJ1-5 gives the whole variable domain DTAVSQTPKYLVTQMGNDKSIKCEQNLGHDTMYWYKQDSKKFLKIMFSYNNKELIINETVPNRFSPKSPDKAHLNLHINSLELGDSAVYFCASSGEGGSQHFGDGTRLSIL.

The sample holds a few counts of this clonotype. A read error may explain this, as a much larger clone is one base away. The V call is TRBV6-1, the J call TRBJ1-2; D is undetermined. The germline V gene encodes CDR1 MNHNS and CDR2 SASEGT. V shed 5 bases and J shed 8 bases, with 21 bases lying between them. The CDR3 runs 15 residues. CDR3 protein: CASSPLPRHVGGYTF. CDR3 coding DNA: TGTGCCAGCAGTCCCCTTCCGCGGCACGTCGGGGGCTACACCTTC.

This clonotype showed up many times. The chain recombines TRBV6-5 with TRBJ1-5, with 9 bases matching TRBD1. V shed 2 bases and J 5 bases; nucleotides not matched to a gene: 4. The germline V gene encodes CDR1 MNHEY and CDR2 SVGAGI. The CDR3 totals 15 residues. The chain's CDR3 is CASSYGQGKYQPQHF. DNA for the CDR3: TGTGCCAGCAGTTACGGACAGGGGAAATATCAGCCCCAGCATTTT.

The sample holds many counts of this clonotype. The chain combines TRBV19 with TRBJ2-3; 9 nucleotides match TRBD1. CDR1 LNHDA and CDR2 SQIVND come from the germline V gene (reference sequence). The J segment lost 4 bases and the V segment lost 6 bases, leaving 5 bases of the junction unmatched. This CDR3 contains 14 residues. The CDR3 coding sequence is TGTGCCAGTAGCCCGGGACAGGGCTCAGATACGCAGTATTTT. Translating gives CASSPGQGSDTQYF.

This clonotype occurred a few times. The chain employs TRBV7-2 and TRBJ2-7; a possible D gene is TRBD2 (6 bases). The CDR3 runs to 13 residues. Trimming removed 3 bases at V and 3 bases at J, with 9 bases between. Germline CDR1 is SGHTA and CDR2 is FQGNSA. The CDR3 reads CASSFLEGYEQYF. CDR3 DNA: TGTGCCAGCAGCTTCTTGGAGGGCTACGAGCAGTACTTC.

This clonotype was observed many times. The chain joins TRBV29-1 to TRBJ2-1, with 7 nucleotides matching TRBD2. This CDR3 spans 12 amino acids. CDR1 and CDR2 from the germline V gene are SQVTM and ANQGSEA. The ends lost 7 bases at V and 2 bases at J; junction bases unmatched: 2. The CDR3 is CSALAPYNEQFF. The CDR3 DNA reads TGCAGCGCACTAGCGCCCTACAATGAGCAGTTCTTC.

This clonotype was picked up many times. This chain links TRBV20-1 with TRBJ1-5; D ambiguous. The CDR3 has 12 amino acids. Germline V CDR1 and CDR2: DFQATT, SNEGSKA (reference sequence). The ends were cut back, 0 bases at V and 7 bases at J, with 7 bases in the middle. For the CDR3, the DNA is TGCAGTGCTAGAGATCGGTCCCAGCCCCAGCATTTT. This encodes CSARDRSQPQHF.

This clonotype was observed at least ten times. The chain is built from TRBV12-3 or TRBV12-4 and TRBJ2-1; 10 nucleotides match TRBD2. CDR3 length: 15 amino acids. V dropped 8 bases and J dropped 0; count of bases not matched to a gene: 4. The CDR3 protein is CASASGRASYNEQFF. DNA for the CDR3: TGTGCCAGCGCGAGCGGGAGGGCCTCCTACAATGAGCAGTTCTTC.

This clonotype was observed at least ten times. The chain joins TRBV20-1 to TRBJ2-1; 13 bases agree with TRBD2. J was trimmed by 9 bases and V by 6 bases; bases with no gene match: 11. Germline values: CDR1 DFQATT, CDR2 SNEGSKA (reference sequence). This CDR3 has 15 amino acids. The CDR3 sequence is CSAKRTSGRWGEQFF. CDR3 nucleotides: TGCAGTGCCAAACGGACTAGCGGGAGATGGGGTGAGCAGTTCTTC.

This clonotype was detected many times. The chain joins TRBV18 to TRBJ1-1; D gene unclear. The CDR3 is 17 amino acids. CDR1 is KGHSH, CDR2 LQKENI, per germline. The V and J ends lost 2 bases and 5 bases respectively, with 21 bases between them. CDR3 bases: TGTGCCAGCTCACCATTCTTCAGCTCGGAAGCCTTAACTGAAGCTTTCTTT. Translated: CASSPFFSSEALTEAFF.

This clonotype has a count of ten or more. This sequence joins TRBV18 and TRBJ2-6, with D unclear. The CDR3 sequence is 18 residues long. Trimming cost V 1 base and J 0 bases, with 13 bases left between them. Germline V gene data show CDR1 as KGHSH and CDR2 as LQKENI. This CDR3 is CASSPRSVTSSGANVLTF. As DNA, the CDR3 is TGTGCCAGCTCACCACGTTCAGTTACCAGCTCTGGGGCCAACGTCCTGACTTTC.

The chain recombines TRBV6-5 with TRBJ2-6; D call uncertain. V was cut by 0 bases and J by 0 bases, with 9 bases left in between. The CDR3 sequence is 17 residues long. CDR1 and CDR2 from the germline V gene are MNHEY and SVGAGI. The CDR3: CASSYSASISGANVLTF. CDR3 in DNA: TGTGCCAGCAGTTACTCGGCAAGCATCTCTGGGGCCAACGTCCTGACTTTC.

This clonotype occurred a few times. This rearrangement joins TRBV7-6 to TRBJ1-5; D perhaps matches TRBD1 (5 bases). Germline V CDR1 and CDR2: SGHVS, FNYEAQ. Deletions cut 9 bases from V and 0 bases from J, with 12 bases between. The CDR3 runs to 14 residues. The chain's CDR3 is CASRGWDSNQPQHF. CDR3 nucleotide sequence: TGTGCCAGTAGGGGATGGGATAGCAATCAGCCCCAGCATTTT.

This clonotype showed up just a few times. This chain links TRBV11-2 with TRBJ2-7; D remains unclear. The CDR3 sequence is 13 residues long. Germline CDR1 SGHAT, CDR2 FQNNGV. V shed 3 bases and J shed 3 bases, with 9 bases lying between them. CDR3 sequence reads: CASSFFRGYEQYF. The CDR3, as DNA: TGTGCCAGCAGCTTTTTTCGAGGCTACGAGCAGTACTTC. The full variable domain, in which reference TRBV11-2 and TRBJ2-7 provide the parts outside the CDR3, is EAGVAQSPRYKIIEKRQSVAFWCNPISGHATLYWYQQILGQGPKLLIQFQNNGVVDDSQLPKDRFSAERLKGVDSTLKIQPAKLEDSAVYLCASSFFRGYEQYFGPGTRLTVT.

This clonotype showed up many times. V usage is TRBV9 and J usage is TRBJ1-1; no clear D. V lost 3 bases to trimming and J lost 0 bases, with 12 bases between them. Germline CDR1 and CDR2: SGDLS and YYNGEE. CDR3 length: 15 amino acids. The CDR3 region has the DNA TGTGCCAGCAGCGGCCCGGGGATCATGAACACTGAAGCTTTCTTT. Amino acids: CASSGPGIMNTEAFF.

This clonotype was found a few times. A much bigger clone sits one base away, suggesting this may be a read error. The missing conserved phenylalanine or tryptophan at the end of this CDR3 makes a read error likely. The chain has TRBV11-2 and TRBJ1-1, with D possibly TRBD1 on 6 matching bases. Germline V gene sequence: CDR1 SGHAT, CDR2 FQNNGV. The CDR3 has 16 amino acids. The V end was cut by 2 bases, the J end by 3 bases, with 16 bases between. CDR3 in amino acids: CASSLRGWGGYTEAFL. The CDR3 DNA reads TGTGCCAGCAGCTTAAGGGGGTGGGGGGGTTACACTGAAGCTTTCCTT.

This clonotype showed up many times. In DNA, the CDR3 is TGTGCCAGCCGGGAGGCGTATAGCAATCAGCCCCAGCATTTT. Its protein is CASREAYSNQPQHF. The chain carries TRBV2 and TRBJ1-5; D is unclear. Trimming took off 8 bases at V and 0 bases at J, with 11 bases between the two ends. Germline CDR1 reads SNHLY; CDR2 reads FYNNEI. The CDR3 spans 14 residues.

The table lists this clonotype with a few counts. The rearrangement uses TRBV19 and TRBJ2-7; D is uncertain. CDR3 size: 13 residues. The V gene lost 5 bases and the J gene lost 3 bases, with 11 bases spanning the gap. Looked up from germline, CDR1 is LNHDA and CDR2 is SQIVND (reference sequence). CDR3 region: CASSWGLSYEQYF. The CDR3 nucleotides are TGTGCCAGTAGTTGGGGTTTAAGCTACGAGCAGTACTTC.

This clonotype has only a few counts. The chain has TRBV5-5 and TRBJ1-1, with TRBD1 matching over 7 bases. The CDR3 runs 15 residues. V lost 4 bases and J lost 2; bases outside the gene matches: 8. Germline V lookup: CDR1 SGHKS, CDR2 YYEKEE (reference sequence). CDR3 sequence (DNA): TGTGCCAGCAGCCCCAGACAGGGTTCTAACACTGAAGCTTTCTTT. Its translation: CASSPRQGSNTEAFF.

The V call is TRBV6-2 or TRBV6-3, the J call TRBJ1-5; 8 nucleotides align to TRBD1. V shed 7 bases and J 0 bases; nucleotides not matched to a gene: 14. Per the germline V gene, CDR1 is MNHEY and CDR2 is SVGEGT. This CDR3 region has 18 residues. The chain's CDR3 is CASKLGTGLSYSNQPQHF. The CDR3 region has the DNA TGTGCCAGCAAGCTGGGGACAGGCCTATCTTATAGCAATCAGCCCCAGCATTTT.

Many counts were recorded for this clonotype. The V call is TRBV11-2, the J call TRBJ2-3; 9 positions agree with TRBD2. Germline V gene sequence: CDR1 SGHAT, CDR2 FQNNGV. Trimming at V came to 4 bases and at J to 3 bases, leaving 14 bases not matched to a gene. The CDR3 is 18 residues long. The CDR3 reads CASSSSGGREGPTDTQYF. DNA for the CDR3: TGTGCCAGCAGCTCCAGCGGAGGGCGGGAGGGCCCGACAGATACGCAGTATTTT.

This clonotype was seen ten or more times. The chain combines TRBV11-2 with TRBJ2-1; 9 bases agree with TRBD2. Germline V lookup: CDR1 SGHAT, CDR2 FQNNGV. The J segment lost 3 bases and the V segment lost 6 bases, leaving 6 bases of the junction unmatched. The CDR3 has 15 amino acids. CDR3 sequence (DNA): TGTGCCAGCAGAAGGGGAGCGGGGGGCTACAATGAGCAGTTCTTC. Translating gives CASRRGAGGYNEQFF.

This clonotype occurred many times. The chain carries TRBV9 and TRBJ1-6, with TRBD1 matching over 9 bases. Germline-derived CDR1 and CDR2 are SGDLS and YYNGEE. The V gene end was trimmed by 2 bases and the J gene end by 7 bases; junction bases not matched to a gene: 10. The CDR3 is 17 amino acids. CDR3 coding DNA: TGTGCCAGCAGCGTCCAACAGGGGGCAAGGACCAATTCACCCCTCCACTTT. It yields the protein CASSVQQGARTNSPLHF.